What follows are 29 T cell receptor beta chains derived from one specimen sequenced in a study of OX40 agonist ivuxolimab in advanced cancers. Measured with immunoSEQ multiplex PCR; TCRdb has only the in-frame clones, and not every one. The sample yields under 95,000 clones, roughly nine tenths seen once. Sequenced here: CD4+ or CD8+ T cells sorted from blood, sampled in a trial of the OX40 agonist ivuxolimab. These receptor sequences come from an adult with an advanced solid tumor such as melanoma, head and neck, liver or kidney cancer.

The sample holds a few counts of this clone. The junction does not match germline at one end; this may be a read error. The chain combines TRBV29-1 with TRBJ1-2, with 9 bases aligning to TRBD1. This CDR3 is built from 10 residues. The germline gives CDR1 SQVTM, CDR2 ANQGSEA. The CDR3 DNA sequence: TGCAGCGTTGAGGGACAGGGTGTATCCTTC. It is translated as CSVEGQGVSF.

The CDR3, as DNA: TGCGCCAGCAGTGGGGGGGGCGTCGTTTACGAGCAGTACTTC. Encoded protein: CASSGGGVVYEQYF. The genes are TRBV10-1 and TRBJ2-7; D perhaps matches TRBD2 (7 bases). Deletions cut 4 bases from V and 4 bases from J, with 14 bases between. CDR1 is WNHNN and CDR2 is SYGVQD in the germline V gene (reference sequence). The CDR3 runs 14 residues.

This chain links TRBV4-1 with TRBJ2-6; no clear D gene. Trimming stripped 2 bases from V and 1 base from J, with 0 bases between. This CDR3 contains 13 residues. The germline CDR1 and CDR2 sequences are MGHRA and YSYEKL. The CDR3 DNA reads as TGCGCCAGCAGCCAATCTGGGGCCAACGTCCTGACTTTC. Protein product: CASSQSGANVLTF.

The CDR3 region is CASRLGLAGEVWTGELFF. Written as DNA, the CDR3 is TGTGCAAGTCGCTTAGGACTAGCGGGAGAAGTCTGGACCGGGGAGCTGTTTTTT. The chain carries TRBV12-2 and TRBJ2-2; TRBD2 reflects the table's D call only, with no check against the DNA. TRBV12-2 constitutes a pseudogene. CDR3 length: 18 amino acids.

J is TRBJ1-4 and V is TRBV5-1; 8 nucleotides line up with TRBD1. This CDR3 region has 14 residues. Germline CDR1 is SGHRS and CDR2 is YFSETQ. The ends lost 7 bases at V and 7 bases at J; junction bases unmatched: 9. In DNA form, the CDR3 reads TGCGCCAGCCGGCCCGTGACAGGGGTTGAAAAACTGTTTTTT. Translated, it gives CASRPVTGVEKLFF.

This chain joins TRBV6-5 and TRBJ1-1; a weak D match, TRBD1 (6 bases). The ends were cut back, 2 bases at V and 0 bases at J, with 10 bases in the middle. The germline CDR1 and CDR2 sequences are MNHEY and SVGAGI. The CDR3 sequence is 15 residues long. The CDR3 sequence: CASSYNGGLNTEAFF. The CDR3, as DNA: TGTGCCAGCAGTTACAATGGGGGGCTGAACACTGAAGCTTTCTTT.

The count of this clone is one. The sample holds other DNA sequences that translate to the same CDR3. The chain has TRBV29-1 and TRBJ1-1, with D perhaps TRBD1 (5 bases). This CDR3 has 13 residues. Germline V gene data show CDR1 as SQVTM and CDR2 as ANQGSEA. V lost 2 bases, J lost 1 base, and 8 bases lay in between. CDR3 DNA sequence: TGCAGCGTTGAAAGGCAGGGGAACACTGAAGCTTTCTTT. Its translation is CSVERQGNTEAFF.

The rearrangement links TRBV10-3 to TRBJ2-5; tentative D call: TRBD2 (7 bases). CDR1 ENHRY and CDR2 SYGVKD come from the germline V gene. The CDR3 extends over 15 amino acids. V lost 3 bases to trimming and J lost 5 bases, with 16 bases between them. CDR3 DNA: TGTGCCATCAGTGATGCAGGGGAGGGTCAGGAGACCCAGTACTTC. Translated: CAISDAGEGQETQYF.

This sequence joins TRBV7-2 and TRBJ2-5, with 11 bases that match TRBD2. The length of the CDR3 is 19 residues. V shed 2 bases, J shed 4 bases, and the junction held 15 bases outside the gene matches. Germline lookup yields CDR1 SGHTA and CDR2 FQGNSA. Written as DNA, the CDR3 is TGTGCCAGCAGCTTAAAACCGGGGTTAGCGGGAGGGCCAGGAGAGACCCAGTACTTC. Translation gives CASSLKPGLAGGPGETQYF. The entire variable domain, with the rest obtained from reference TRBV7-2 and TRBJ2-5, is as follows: GAGVSQSPSNKVTEKGKDVELRCDPISGHTALYWYRQSLGQGLEFLIYFQGNSAPDKSGLPSDRFSAERTGGSVSTLTIQRTQQEDSAVYLCASSLKPGLAGGPGETQYFGPGTRLLVL.

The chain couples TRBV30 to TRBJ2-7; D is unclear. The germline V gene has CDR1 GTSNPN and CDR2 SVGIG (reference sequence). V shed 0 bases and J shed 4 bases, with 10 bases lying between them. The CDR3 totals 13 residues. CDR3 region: CAWSVYHSYEQYF. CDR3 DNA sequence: TGTGCCTGGAGTGTATATCACTCTTACGAGCAGTACTTC.

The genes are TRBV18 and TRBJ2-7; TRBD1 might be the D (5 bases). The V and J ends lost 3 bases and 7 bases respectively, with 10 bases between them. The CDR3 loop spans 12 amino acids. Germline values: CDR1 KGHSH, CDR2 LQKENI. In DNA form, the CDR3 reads TGTGCCAGCTCACCTGTAACAGGAGAGCAGTACTTC. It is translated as CASSPVTGEQYF. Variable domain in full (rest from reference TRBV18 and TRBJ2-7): NAGVMQNPRHLVRRRGQEARLRCSPMKGHSHVYWYRQLPEEGLKFMVYLQKENIIDESGMPKERFSAEFPKEGPSILRIQQVVRGDSAAYFCASSPVTGEQYFGPGTRLTVT.

The CDR3 here is CATGAVFTGELFF. DNA for the CDR3: TGTGCCACCGGGGCAGTCTTCACCGGGGAGCTGTTTTTT. The rearrangement links TRBV6-5 to TRBJ2-2; D could derive from TRBD1 or TRBD2 (5 bases each). V shed 10 bases and J shed 4 bases, with 13 bases lying between them. From germline, CDR1 is MNHEY and CDR2 SVGAGI. The CDR3 has 13 amino acids.

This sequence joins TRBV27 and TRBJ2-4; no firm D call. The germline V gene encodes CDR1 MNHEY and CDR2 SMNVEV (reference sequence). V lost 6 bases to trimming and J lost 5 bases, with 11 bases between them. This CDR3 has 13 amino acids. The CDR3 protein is CASSNTWENIQYF. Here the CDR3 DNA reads TGTGCCAGCAGCAATACCTGGGAAAACATTCAGTACTTC.

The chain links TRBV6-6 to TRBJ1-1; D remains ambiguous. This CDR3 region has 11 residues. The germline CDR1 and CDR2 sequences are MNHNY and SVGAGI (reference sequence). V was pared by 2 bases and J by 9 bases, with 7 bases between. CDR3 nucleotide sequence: TGTGCCAGCAGTTACCCCGGGAAAGCTTTCTTT. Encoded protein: CASSYPGKAFF.

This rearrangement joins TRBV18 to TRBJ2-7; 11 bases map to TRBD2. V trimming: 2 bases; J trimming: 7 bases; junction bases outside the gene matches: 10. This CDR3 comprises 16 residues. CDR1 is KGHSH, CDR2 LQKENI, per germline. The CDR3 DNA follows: TGTGCCAGCTCACCAGGACTAGCGGGCTCCTATGGGGAGCAGTACTTC. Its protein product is CASSPGLAGSYGEQYF.

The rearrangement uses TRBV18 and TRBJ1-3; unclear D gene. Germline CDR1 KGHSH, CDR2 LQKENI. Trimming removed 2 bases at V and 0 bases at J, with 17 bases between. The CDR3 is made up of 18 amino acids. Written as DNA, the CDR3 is TGTGCCAGCTCACCAGTAGGCGCTGTTGGAAGCTCTGGAAACACCATATATTTT. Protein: CASSPVGAVGSSGNTIYF. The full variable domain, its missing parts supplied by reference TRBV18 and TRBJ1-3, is NAGVMQNPRHLVRRRGQEARLRCSPMKGHSHVYWYRQLPEEGLKFMVYLQKENIIDESGMPKERFSAEFPKEGPSILRIQQVVRGDSAAYFCASSPVGAVGSSGNTIYFGEGSWLTVV.

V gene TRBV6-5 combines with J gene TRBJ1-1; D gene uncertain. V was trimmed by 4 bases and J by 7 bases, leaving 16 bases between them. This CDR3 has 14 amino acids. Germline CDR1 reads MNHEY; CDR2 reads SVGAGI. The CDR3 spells CASSSVLGVLEAFF. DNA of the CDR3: TGTGCCAGCAGTTCCGTACTCGGGGTCCTTGAAGCTTTCTTT.

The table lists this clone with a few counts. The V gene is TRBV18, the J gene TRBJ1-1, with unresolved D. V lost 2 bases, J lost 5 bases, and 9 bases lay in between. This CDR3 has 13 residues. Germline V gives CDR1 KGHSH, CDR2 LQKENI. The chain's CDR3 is CASSPTDGTEAFF. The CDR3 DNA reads TGTGCCAGCTCACCAACCGACGGGACTGAAGCTTTCTTT.

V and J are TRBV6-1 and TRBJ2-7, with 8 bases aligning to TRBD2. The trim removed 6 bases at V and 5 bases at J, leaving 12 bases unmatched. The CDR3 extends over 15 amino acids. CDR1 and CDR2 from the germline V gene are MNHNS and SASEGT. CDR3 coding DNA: TGTGCCAGCAGGGCGGTTGCGGGAGGAGTGGACGAGCAGTACTTC. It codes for CASRAVAGGVDEQYF.

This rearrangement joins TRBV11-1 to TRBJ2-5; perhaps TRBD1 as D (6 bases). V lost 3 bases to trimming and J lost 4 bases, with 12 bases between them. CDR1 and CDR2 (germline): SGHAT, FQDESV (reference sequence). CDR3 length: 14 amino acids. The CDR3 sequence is CASSFRQDGETQYF. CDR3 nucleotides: TGTGCCAGCAGCTTCCGACAGGACGGAGAGACCCAGTACTTC.

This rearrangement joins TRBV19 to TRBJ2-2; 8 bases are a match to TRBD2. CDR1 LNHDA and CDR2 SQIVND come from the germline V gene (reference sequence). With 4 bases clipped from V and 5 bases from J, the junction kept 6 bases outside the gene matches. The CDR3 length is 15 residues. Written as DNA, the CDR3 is TGTGCCAGTAGTAAAAGCGGGAGCCAAACCGGGGAGCTGTTTTTT. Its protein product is CASSKSGSQTGELFF.

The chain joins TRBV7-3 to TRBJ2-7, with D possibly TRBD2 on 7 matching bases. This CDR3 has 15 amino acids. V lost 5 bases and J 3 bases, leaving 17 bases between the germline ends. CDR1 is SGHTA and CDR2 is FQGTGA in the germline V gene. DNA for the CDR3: TGTGCCAGCAGCCTTAAGGGGGGGGCCGACTACGAGCAGTACTTC. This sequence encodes CASSLKGGADYEQYF.

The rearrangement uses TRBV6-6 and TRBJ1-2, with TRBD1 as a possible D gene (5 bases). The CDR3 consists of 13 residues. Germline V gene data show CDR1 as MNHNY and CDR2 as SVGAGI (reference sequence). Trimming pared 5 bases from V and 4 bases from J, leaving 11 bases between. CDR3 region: CASSQDSIYGYTF. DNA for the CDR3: TGTGCCAGCAGTCAAGACAGTATCTATGGCTACACCTTC.

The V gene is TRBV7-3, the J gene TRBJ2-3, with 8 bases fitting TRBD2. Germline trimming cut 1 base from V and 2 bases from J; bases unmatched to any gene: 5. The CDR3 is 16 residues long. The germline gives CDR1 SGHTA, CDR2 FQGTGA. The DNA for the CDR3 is TGTGCCAGCAGCTTAAACGGGGGGGCAGTCACAGATACGCAGTATTTT. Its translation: CASSLNGGAVTDTQYF.

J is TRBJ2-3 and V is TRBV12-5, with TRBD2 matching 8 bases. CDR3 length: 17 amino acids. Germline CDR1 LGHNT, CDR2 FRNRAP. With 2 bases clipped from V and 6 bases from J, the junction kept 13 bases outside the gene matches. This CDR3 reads CASGLYKPGGTPDTQYF. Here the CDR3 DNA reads TGTGCTAGTGGTTTGTACAAACCGGGGGGGACCCCGGATACGCAGTATTTT.

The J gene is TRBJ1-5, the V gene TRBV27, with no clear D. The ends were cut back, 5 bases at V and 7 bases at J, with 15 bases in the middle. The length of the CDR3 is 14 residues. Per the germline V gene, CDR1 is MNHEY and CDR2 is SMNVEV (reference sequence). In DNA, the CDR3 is TGTGCCAGCAGTCCCGTCCTTGGGAGGCAGCCCCAGCATTTT. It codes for CASSPVLGRQPQHF.

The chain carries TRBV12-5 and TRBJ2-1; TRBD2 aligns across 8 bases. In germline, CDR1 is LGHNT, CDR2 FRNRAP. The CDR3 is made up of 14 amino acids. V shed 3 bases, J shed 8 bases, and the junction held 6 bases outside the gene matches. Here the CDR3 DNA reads TGTGCTAGTGGTTTAGGGACTAGAACGGATGAGCAGTTCTTC. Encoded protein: CASGLGTRTDEQFF. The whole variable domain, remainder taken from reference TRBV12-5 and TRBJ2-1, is DARVTQTPRHKVTEMGQEVTMRCQPILGHNTVFWYRQTMMQGLELLAYFRNRAPLDDSGMPKDRFSAEMPDATLATLKIQPSEPRDSAVYFCASGLGTRTDEQFFGPGTRLTVL.

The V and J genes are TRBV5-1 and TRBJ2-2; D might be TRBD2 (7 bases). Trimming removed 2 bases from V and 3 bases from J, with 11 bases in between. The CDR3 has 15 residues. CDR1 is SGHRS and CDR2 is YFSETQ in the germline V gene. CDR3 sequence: CASSFEGGHTGELFF. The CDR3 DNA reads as TGCGCCAGCAGCTTCGAGGGGGGGCACACCGGGGAGCTGTTTTTT.

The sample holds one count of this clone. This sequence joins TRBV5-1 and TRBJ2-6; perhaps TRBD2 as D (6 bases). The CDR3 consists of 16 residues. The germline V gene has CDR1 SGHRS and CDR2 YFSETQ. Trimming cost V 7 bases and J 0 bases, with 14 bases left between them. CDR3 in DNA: TGCGCCAGCGGGGCCCGGGGGAGCTCTGGGGCCAACGTCCTGACTTTC. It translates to CASGARGSSGANVLTF.